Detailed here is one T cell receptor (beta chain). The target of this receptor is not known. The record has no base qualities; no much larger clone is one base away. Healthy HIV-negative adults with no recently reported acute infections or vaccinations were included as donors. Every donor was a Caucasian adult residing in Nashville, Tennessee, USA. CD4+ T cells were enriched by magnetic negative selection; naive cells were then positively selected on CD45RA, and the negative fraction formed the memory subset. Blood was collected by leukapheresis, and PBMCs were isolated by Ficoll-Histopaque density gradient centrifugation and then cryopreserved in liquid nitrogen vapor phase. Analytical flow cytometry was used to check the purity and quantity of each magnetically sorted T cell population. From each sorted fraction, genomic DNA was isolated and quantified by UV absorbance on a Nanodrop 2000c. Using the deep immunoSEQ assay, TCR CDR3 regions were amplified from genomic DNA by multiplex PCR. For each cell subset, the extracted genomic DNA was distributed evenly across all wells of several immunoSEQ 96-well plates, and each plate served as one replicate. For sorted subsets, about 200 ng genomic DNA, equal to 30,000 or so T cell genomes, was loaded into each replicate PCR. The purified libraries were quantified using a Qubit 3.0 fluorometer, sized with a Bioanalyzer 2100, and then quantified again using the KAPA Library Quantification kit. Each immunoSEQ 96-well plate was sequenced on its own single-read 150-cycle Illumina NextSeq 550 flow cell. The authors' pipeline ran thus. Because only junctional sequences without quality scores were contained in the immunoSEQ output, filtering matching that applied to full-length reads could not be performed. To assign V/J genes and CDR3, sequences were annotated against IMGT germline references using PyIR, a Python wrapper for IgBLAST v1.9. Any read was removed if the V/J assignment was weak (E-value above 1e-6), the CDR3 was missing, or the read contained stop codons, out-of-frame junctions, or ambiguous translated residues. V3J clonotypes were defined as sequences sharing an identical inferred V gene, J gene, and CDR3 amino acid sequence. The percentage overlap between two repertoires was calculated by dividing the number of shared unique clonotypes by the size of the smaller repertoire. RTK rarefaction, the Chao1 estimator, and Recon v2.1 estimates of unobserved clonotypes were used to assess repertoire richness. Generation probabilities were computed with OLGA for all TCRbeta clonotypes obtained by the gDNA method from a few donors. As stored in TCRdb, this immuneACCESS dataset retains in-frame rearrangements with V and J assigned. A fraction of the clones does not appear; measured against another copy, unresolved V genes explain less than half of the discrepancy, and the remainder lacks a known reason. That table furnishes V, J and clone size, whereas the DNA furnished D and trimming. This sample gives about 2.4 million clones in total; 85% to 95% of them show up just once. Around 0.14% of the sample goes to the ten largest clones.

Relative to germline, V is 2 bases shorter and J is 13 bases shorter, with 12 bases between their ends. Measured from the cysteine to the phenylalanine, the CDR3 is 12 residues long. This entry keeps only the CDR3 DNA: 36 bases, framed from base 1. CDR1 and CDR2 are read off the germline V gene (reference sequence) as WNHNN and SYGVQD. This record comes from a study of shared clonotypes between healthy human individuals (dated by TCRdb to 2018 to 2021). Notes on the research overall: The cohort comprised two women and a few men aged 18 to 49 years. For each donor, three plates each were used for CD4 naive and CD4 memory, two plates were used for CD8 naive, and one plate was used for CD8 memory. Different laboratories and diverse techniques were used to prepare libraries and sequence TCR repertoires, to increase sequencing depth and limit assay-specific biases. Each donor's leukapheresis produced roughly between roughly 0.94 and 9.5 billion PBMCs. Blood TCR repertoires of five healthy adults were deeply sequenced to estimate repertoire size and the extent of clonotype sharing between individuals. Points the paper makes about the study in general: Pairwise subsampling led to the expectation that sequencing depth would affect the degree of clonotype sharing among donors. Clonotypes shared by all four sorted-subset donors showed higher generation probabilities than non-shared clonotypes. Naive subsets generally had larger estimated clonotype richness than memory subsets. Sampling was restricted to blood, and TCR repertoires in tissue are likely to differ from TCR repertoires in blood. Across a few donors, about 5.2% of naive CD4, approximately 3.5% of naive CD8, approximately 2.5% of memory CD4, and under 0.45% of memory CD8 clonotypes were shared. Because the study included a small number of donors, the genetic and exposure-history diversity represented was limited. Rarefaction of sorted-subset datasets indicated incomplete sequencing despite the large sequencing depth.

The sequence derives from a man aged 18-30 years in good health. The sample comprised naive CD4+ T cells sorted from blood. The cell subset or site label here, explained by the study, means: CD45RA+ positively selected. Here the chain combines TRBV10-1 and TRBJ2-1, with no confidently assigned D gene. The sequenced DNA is TGCGCCAGCAGTGAGGCCGCAGCAGGTCAGTTCTTC. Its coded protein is CASSEAAAGQFF.